One and the same sample provided the 12 T cell receptor beta chains below, sequenced in a study of blood T cells in healthy people across ages. With a J-beta primer mix and a sample-barcoded 5' primer, a second PCR ran roughly 6 to 11 cycles. TCRdb reanalysed the 5' RACE reads using MiXCR and keeps one entry per CDR3 protein. Of around 1,900,000 distinct CDR3 sequences in the sample, roughly two fifths were seen once. Sequences were obtained from blood. These receptors all stem from a human donor in good health.

This clonotype was picked up many times. The V call is TRBV28, the J call TRBJ1-2; D is ambiguous. The V gene lost 6 bases and the J gene lost 5 bases, with 10 bases spanning the gap. The CDR3 extends over 12 amino acids. Germline values: CDR1 MDHEN, CDR2 SYDVKM. This CDR3 reads CASSSNPYGYTF. CDR3 in DNA: TGTGCCAGCAGCTCTAATCCTTATGGCTACACCTTC.

The chain combines TRBV18 with TRBJ1-2; D is ambiguous. V was pared by 1 base and J by 0 bases, with 9 bases between. This CDR3 contains 15 residues. The germline V gene has CDR1 KGHSH and CDR2 LQKENI. The CDR3 spells CASSPQTVANYGYTF. CDR3 sequence (DNA): TGTGCCAGCTCACCACAAACAGTAGCTAACTATGGCTACACCTTC.

The gene calls are TRBV5-6 and TRBJ2-6; tentatively, D is TRBD1 (5 bases). Germline V gene data show CDR1 as SGHDT and CDR2 as YYEEEE. The V end was cut by 8 bases, the J end by 2 bases, with 11 bases between. The CDR3 extends over 14 amino acids. CDR3 in amino acids: CASHSRAGANVLTF. The CDR3 bases are TGTGCCAGTCATTCCAGGGCTGGGGCCAACGTCCTGACTTTC.

This chain connects TRBV4-3 to TRBJ1-2; D call uncertain. Germline V CDR1 and CDR2: LGHNA, YSLEER. The CDR3 length is 15 residues. V was pared by 0 bases and J by 3 bases, with 11 bases between. CDR3 amino acids: CASSQDLSPHYGYTF. The DNA for the CDR3 is TGCGCCAGCAGCCAAGATCTAAGTCCGCACTATGGCTACACCTTC.

The genes are TRBV7-9 and TRBJ2-5, with TRBD1 matching 8 bases. The trim removed 9 bases at V and 0 bases at J, leaving 15 bases unmatched. Germline V gives CDR1 SEHNR, CDR2 FQNEAQ (reference sequence). The CDR3 spans 17 residues. CDR3 coding DNA: TGTGCCAGTAATGGGGGCTCGGACAGGGAAGACCAAGAGACCCAGTACTTC. Its translation: CASNGGSDREDQETQYF.

The rearrangement joins TRBV15 to TRBJ2-7; 10 nucleotides match TRBD1. Per the germline V gene, CDR1 is LNHNV and CDR2 is YYDKDF (reference sequence). The CDR3 sequence is 18 residues long. J gave up 3 bases and V 11 bases, and 22 bases lay outside the gene matches. CDR3 sequence reads: CASFPLPGQGPKSYEQYF. In DNA, the CDR3 is TGTGCCTCTTTCCCGTTGCCGGGACAGGGGCCCAAGAGCTACGAGCAGTACTTC.

As concerns this clonotype: A read error may produce the germline difference seen at one junction end. This rearrangement joins TRBV7-2 to TRBJ2-3; the D gene is possibly TRBD1 (6 bases). CDR1 SGHTA and CDR2 FQGNSA come from the germline V gene. The length of the CDR3 is 15 residues. CDR3 sequence: CASSSGPTPTGTQYF. CDR3 bases: TGTGCCAGCAGCTCCGGGCCTACCCCGACAGGTACGCAGTATTTT.

The chain carries TRBV7-2 and TRBJ2-5; 7 bases are shared with TRBD1. This CDR3 has 15 residues. CDR1 is SGHTA, CDR2 FQGNSA, per germline. V lost 4 bases and J lost 5; bases outside the gene matches: 10. In DNA, the CDR3 is TGTGCCAGCAGCTACCACTACAGGGGTGAGGAGACCCAGTACTTC. Its protein product is CASSYHYRGEETQYF. The full variable domain, completed using reference TRBV7-2 and TRBJ2-5, is GAGVSQSPSNKVTEKGKDVELRCDPISGHTALYWYRQSLGQGLEFLIYFQGNSAPDKSGLPSDRFSAERTGGSVSTLTIQRTQQEDSAVYLCASSYHYRGEETQYFGPGTRLLVL.

In its sample, this clonotype was seen once. The chain combines TRBV2 with TRBJ1-2, with TRBD1 identical over 7 bases. Unmatched junction bases numbered 8, after V lost 6 bases and J lost 4 bases. CDR1 and CDR2 from the germline V gene are SNHLY and FYNNEI. The CDR3 is 14 amino acids. This chain's CDR3 is CASRRQGGFYGYTF. The CDR3 nucleotides are TGTGCCAGCAGGAGACAGGGAGGGTTCTATGGCTACACCTTC. The whole variable domain, filled in from reference TRBV2 and TRBJ1-2, reads EPEVTQTPSHQVTQMGQEVILRCVPISNHLYFYWYRQILGQKVEFLVSFYNNEISEKSEIFDDQFSVERPDGSNFTLKIRSTKLEDSAMYFCASRRQGGFYGYTFGSGTRLTVV.

CDR3 residues: CASSQGGASNQPQHF. The CDR3 nucleotides read TGTGCCAGCAGCCAAGGCGGGGCCAGCAATCAGCCCCAGCATTTT. The V and J genes are TRBV3-1 and TRBJ1-5; a possible D gene is TRBD1 (5 bases). The germline V gene has CDR1 LGHDT and CDR2 YNNKEL (reference sequence). V lost 1 base to trimming and J lost 1 base, with 8 bases between them. This CDR3 is 15 amino acids long.

This clonotype was observed a few times. Mismatch with germline at one junction end may stem from a read error. The V and J genes are TRBV18 and TRBJ2-7; D is perhaps TRBD1 (6 bases). This CDR3 has 16 residues. The germline gives CDR1 KGHSH, CDR2 LQKENI. CDR3 protein: CASSPNGGRSQETQDF. The CDR3 nucleotides are TGTGCCAGCTCACCGAATGGGGGCAGGAGCCAAGAGACCCAGGACTTC.

The J gene is TRBJ1-2, the V gene TRBV20-1; tentative D call: TRBD1 (6 bases). The germline V gene encodes CDR1 DFQATT and CDR2 SNEGSKA (reference sequence). Between the trimmed V and J ends, which lost 5 bases and 4 bases, there was a span of 23 bases. This CDR3 has 16 residues. For the CDR3, the DNA is TGCAGTGCTCGACGTAACCTTCCAGGGGACCCCTATGGCTACACCTTC. It yields the protein CSARRNLPGDPYGYTF.